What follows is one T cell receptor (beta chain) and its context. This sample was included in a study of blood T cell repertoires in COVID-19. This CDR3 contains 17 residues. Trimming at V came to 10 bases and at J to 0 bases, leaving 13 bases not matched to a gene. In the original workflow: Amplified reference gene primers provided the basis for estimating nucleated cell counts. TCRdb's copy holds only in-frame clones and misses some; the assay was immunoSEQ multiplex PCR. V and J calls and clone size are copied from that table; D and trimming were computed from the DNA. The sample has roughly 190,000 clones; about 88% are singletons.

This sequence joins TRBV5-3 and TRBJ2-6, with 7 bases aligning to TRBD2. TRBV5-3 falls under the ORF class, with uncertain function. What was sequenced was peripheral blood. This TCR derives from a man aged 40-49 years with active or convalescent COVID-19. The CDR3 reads CAGKFRLAHSGANVLTF. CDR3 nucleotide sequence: TGTGCCGGGAAGTTTCGACTAGCCCACTCTGGGGCCAACGTCCTGACTTTC.